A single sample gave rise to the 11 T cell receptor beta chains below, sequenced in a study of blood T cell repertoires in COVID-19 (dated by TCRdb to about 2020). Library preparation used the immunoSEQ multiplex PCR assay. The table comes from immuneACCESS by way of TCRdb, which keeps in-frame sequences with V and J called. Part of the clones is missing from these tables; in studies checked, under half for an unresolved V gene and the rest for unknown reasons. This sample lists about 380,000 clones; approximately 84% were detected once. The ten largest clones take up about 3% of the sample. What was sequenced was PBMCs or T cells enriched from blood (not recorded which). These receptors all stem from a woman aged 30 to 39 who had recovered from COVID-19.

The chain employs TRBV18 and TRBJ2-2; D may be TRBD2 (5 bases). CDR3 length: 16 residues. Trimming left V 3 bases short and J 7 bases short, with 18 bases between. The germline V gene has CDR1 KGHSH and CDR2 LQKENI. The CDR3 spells CASSPPGRGEGGELFF. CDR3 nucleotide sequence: TGTGCCAGCTCACCCCCCGGACGGGGAGAGGGCGGGGAGCTGTTTTTT. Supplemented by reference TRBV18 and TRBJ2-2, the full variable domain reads NAGVMQNPRHLVRRRGQEARLRCSPMKGHSHVYWYRQLPEEGLKFMVYLQKENIIDESGMPKERFSAEFPKEGPSILRIQQVVRGDSAAYFCASSPPGRGEGGELFFGEGSRLTVL.

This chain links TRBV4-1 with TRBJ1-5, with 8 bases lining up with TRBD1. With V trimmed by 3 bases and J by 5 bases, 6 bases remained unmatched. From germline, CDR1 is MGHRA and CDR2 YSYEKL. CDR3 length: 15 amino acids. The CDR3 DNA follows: TGCGCCAGCAGCCAGACGGACAGGGACGATCAGCCCCAGCATTTT. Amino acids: CASSQTDRDDQPQHF.

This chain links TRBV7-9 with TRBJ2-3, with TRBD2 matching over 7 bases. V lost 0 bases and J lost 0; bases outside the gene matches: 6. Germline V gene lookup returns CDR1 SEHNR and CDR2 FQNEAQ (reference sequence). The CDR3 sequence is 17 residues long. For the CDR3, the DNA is TGTGCCAGCAGCTTAGCGTCGCCTAGCGGCAGCACAGATACGCAGTATTTT. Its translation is CASSLASPSGSTDTQYF.

The CDR3 spells CASRTRQNYGYTF. The CDR3 nucleotides are TGTGCCAGCAGAACCCGACAGAACTATGGCTACACCTTC. The chain joins TRBV12-3 or TRBV12-4 to TRBJ1-2; a possible D gene is TRBD1 (5 bases). The ends were cut back, 6 bases at V and 2 bases at J, with 10 bases in the middle. This CDR3 has 13 residues.

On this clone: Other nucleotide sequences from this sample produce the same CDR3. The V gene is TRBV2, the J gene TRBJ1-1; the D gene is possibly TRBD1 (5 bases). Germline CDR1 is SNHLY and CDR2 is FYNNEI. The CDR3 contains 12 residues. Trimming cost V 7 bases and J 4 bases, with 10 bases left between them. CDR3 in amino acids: CASTGGGTEAFF. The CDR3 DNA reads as TGTGCCAGCACGGGGGGTGGCACTGAAGCTTTCTTT.

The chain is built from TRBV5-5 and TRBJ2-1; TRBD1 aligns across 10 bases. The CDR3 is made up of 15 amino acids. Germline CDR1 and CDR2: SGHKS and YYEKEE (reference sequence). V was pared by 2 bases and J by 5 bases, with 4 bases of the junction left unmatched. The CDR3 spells CASSFGQGVDNEQFF. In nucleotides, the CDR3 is TGTGCCAGCAGCTTCGGACAGGGGGTAGACAATGAGCAGTTCTTC.

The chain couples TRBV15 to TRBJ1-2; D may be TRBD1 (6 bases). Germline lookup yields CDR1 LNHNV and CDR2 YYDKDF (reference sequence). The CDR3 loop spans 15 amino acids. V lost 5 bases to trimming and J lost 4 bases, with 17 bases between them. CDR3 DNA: TGTGCCACCAGCGGAACAGGGACCCATGGCTATGGCTACACCTTC. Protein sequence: CATSGTGTHGYGYTF. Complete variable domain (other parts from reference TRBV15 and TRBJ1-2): DAMVIQNPRYQVTQFGKPVTLSCSQTLNHNVMYWYQQKSSQAPKLLFHYYDKDFNNEADTPDNFQSRRPNTSFCFLDIRSPGLGDTAMYLCATSGTGTHGYGYTFGSGTRLTVV.

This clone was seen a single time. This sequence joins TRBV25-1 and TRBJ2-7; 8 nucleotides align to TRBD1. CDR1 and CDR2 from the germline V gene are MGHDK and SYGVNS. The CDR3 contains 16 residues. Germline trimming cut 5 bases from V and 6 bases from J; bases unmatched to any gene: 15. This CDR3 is CASSTQTGGITSEQYF. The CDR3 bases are TGTGCCAGCAGTACCCAAACAGGGGGTATCACCTCCGAGCAGTACTTC.

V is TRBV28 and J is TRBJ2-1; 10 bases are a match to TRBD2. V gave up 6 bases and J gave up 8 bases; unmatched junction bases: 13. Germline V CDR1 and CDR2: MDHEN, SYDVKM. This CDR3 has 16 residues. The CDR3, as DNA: TGTGCCAGCAGGTCCTGGGGACTAGCGTTAGGGGATGAGCAGTTCTTC. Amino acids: CASRSWGLALGDEQFF.

In DNA, the CDR3 is TGTGCCAGCTCACCAGGCAGGGGAAGCGGCTACACCTTC. Protein product: CASSPGRGSGYTF. The chain combines TRBV18 with TRBJ1-2, with a possible D match to TRBD1 (6 bases). This CDR3 region has 13 residues. The V gene's germline CDR1 is KGHSH and CDR2 LQKENI. Between the trimmed V and J ends, which lost 2 bases and 8 bases, there was a span of 12 bases.

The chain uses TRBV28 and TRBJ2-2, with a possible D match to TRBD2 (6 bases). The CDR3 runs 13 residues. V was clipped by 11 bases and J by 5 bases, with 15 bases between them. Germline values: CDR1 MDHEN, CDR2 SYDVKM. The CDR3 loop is CAHGGGATGELFF. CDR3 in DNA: TGTGCCCACGGAGGAGGGGCAACCGGGGAGCTGTTTTTT.